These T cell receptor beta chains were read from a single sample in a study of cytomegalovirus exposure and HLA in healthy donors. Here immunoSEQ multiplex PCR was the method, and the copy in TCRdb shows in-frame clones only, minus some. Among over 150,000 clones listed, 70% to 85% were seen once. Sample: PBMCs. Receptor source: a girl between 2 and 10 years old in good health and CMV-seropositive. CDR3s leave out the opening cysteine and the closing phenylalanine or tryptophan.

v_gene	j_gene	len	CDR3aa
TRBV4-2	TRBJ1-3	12	ASSQELQGNTIY
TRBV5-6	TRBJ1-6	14	ASRERQGNPNSPLH
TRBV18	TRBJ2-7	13	ASSPDRGLTYEQY
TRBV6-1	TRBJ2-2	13	ASSGGTTNTGELF
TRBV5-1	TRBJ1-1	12	ASSSTGDRTEAF
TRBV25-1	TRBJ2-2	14	ASSESASGRTGELF
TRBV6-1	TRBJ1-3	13	ASSGLTAGGNTIY
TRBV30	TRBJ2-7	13	AWSFPGQDPYEQY
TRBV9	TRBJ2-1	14	ASSVGLAGVENEQF
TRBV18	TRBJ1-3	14	ASSPEYGDSGNTIY
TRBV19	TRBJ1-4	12	ASEGTGRDEKLF
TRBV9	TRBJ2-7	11	ASSSRGGSEQY
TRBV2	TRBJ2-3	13	ASSVGGGSTDTQY
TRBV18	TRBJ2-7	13	ASSPPGTGVYEQY
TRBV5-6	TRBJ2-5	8	ASGGETQY
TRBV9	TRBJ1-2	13	ASSVDQGGNYGYT
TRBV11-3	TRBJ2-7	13	ASSDRDTFSYEQY
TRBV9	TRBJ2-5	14	ASSVARGAGAETQY
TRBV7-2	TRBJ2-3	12	ASSFIGTGDTQY
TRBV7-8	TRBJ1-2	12	ASSLSSANYGYT
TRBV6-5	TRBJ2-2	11	ASSRGDTGELF
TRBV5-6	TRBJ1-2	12	ASNDGQGASGYT
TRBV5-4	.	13	ASSAGQGGGYEQY
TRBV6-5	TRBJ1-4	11	ASSSGVIEKLF
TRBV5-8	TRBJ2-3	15	ASRSRLGVSSTDTQY
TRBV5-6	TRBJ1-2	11	ASSQGPRDRVT
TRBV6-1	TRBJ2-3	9	AGRGAYRQY
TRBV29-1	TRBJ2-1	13	SVELGTGKHNEQF
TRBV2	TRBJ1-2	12	ASSEGHPVYGYT
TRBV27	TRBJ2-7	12	ASSVAGPFYEQY
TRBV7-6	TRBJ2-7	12	ASSSGADSYEQY
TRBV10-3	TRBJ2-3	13	ATSGLAGLPDTQY
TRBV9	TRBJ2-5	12	ASSRTSGQETQY
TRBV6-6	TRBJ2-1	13	ASRTPNRSYNEQF
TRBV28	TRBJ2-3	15	ASTLTLRGLLGDTQY
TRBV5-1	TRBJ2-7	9	ASSGAGEQY
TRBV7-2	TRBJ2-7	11	ASRRGTHYEQY
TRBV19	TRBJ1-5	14	ASSTGGNLGNQPQH
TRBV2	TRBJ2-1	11	AGWRSSYNEQF
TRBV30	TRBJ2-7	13	AWSGPGQGGYEQY
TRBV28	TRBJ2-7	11	ASRRDLAGGQY
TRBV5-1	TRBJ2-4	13	ASSLGAGAKNIQY
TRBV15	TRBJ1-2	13	ATSRDLARDYGYT
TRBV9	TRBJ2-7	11	ASSVTSLTEQY
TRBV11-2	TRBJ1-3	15	ASRRLRGENSGNTIY
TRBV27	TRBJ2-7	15	ASSLFFVGTSLSEQY
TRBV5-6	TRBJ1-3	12	ASTRGMTGNTIY